A selection of T cell receptor beta chains follows, all from one sample in a study of blood T cell repertoires in COVID-19. Some clones are missing from TCRdb's copy, which holds only in-frame ones; the method was immunoSEQ multiplex PCR. The sample carries about 83,000 clones, approximately 78% recorded once. Specimen: peripheral blood. These receptors all come from a woman at least 80 years old with acute or convalescent COVID-19. Both conserved end residues are part of each CDR3. The D gene is left open where the match is weak. Rows may omit the clone size; those that give it use once, few, many or a size class.

NA	TRBJ2-5	TRBV15	NA	CATSLRGETQYF	TGTGCCACCAGCCTCAGGGGAGAGACCCAGTACTTC
NA	TRBJ1-5	TRBV30	NA	CAWSGAGFSRGSNQPQHF	TGTGCCTGGAGTGGCGCAGGGTTTTCTCGGGGGAGCAATCAGCCCCAGCATTTT
NA	TRBJ1-2	TRBV2	NA	CASSEERLGYGYTF	TGTGCCAGCAGTGAAGAACGTCTCGGCTATGGCTACACCTTC
NA	TRBJ2-7	TRBV13	NA	CASSPRTGYSEQYF	TGTGCCAGCAGCCCGAGAACAGGGTATAGCGAGCAGTACTTC
NA	TRBJ1-2	TRBV5-6	TRBD1	CASSLGQGAYTF	TGTGCCAGCAGCCTCGGACAGGGGGCCTACACCTTC
few	TRBJ2-7	TRBV30	TRBD2	CAWSRSSGGSNEQYF	TGTGCCTGGAGTCGTTCCAGCGGGGGGTCCAACGAGCAGTACTTC
few	TRBJ2-2	TRBV4-1	TRBD2	CASSQDPGGANTGELFF	TGCGCCAGCAGCCAAGATCCCGGGGGGGCGAACACCGGGGAGCTGTTTTTT
few	TRBJ1-6	TRBV14	NA	CASSQQGLYNSPLHF	TGTGCCAGCAGCCAACAGGGGCTCTATAATTCACCCCTCCACTTT
medium-sized	TRBJ2-2	TRBV4-3	NA	CASSQDPVPISNTGELFF	TGCGCCAGCAGCCAAGATCCGGTGCCCATTTCGAACACCGGGGAGCTGTTTTTT
NA	TRBJ1-5	TRBV2	NA	CATRLRQDNQPQHF	TGTGCCACCCGATTACGTCAGGATAATCAGCCCCAGCATTTT
NA	TRBJ1-4	TRBV12-3/TRBV12-4	NA	CASSLSVEKLFF	TGTGCCAGCAGTTTAAGCGTAGAAAAACTGTTTTTT
NA	TRBJ2-2	TRBV3-1/TRBV3-2	NA	CASSQTRTIDTGELFF	TGTGCCAGCAGCCAAACTAGGACTATCGACACCGGGGAGCTGTTTTTT
NA	TRBJ1-4	TRBV12-3/TRBV12-4	NA	CASCGLDNEKLFF	TGTGCCAGCTGCGGACTAGACAATGAAAAACTGTTTTTT
NA	TRBJ1-3	TRBV7-9	NA	CASSLQGFSGNTIYF	TGTGCCAGCAGCTTACAGGGTTTCTCTGGAAACACCATATATTTT
NA	TRBJ2-4	TRBV4-1	TRBD2	CASSGTTSKNIQYF	TGCGCCAGCAGCGGGACTACTAGCAAAAACATTCAGTACTTC
NA	TRBJ2-1	TRBV11-3	TRBD2	CASSEKNLAIRGGNNEQFF	TGTGCCAGCAGCGAAAAAAATTTGGCAATTCGGGGAGGGAACAATGAGCAGTTCTTC
NA	TRBJ1-3	TRBV10-1	TRBD1	CASSDLQPGTGDSGNTIYF	TGCGCCAGCAGTGATCTTCAACCCGGGACAGGGGACTCTGGAAACACCATATATTTT
NA	TRBJ1-2	TRBV29-1	NA	CSVGGAGWGGYTF	TGCAGCGTTGGCGGGGCAGGGTGGGGCGGCTACACCTTC
few	TRBJ1-5	TRBV3-1/TRBV3-2	TRBD1	CASSLTGNGNQPQHF	TGTGCCAGCAGCCTGACAGGGAATGGCAATCAGCCCCAGCATTTT
once	TRBJ1-1	TRBV5-1	NA	CASSLQWEGTEAFF	TGCGCCAGCAGCTTGCAGTGGGAGGGCACTGAAGCTTTCTTT
NA	TRBJ1-4	TRBV19	NA	CASSGTGGTNEKLFF	TGTGCCAGTTCCGGCACGGGGGGGACTAATGAAAAACTGTTTTTT
NA	TRBJ1-1	TRBV19	NA	CASSTLWGSGTEAFF	TGTGCCAGTAGTACGTTATGGGGAAGCGGAACTGAAGCTTTCTTT
NA	TRBJ1-1	TRBV11-2	NA	CASSPRFRGGTEAFF	TGTGCCAGCAGCCCACGTTTTAGGGGAGGCACTGAAGCTTTCTTT
NA	TRBJ1-2	TRBV3-1/TRBV3-2	TRBD1	CASSPNTGQAGGYTF	TGTGCCAGCAGCCCTAACACAGGACAGGCGGGGGGCTACACCTTC
NA	TRBJ1-1	TRBV28	TRBD1	CASGGPGQGNTEAFF	TGTGCCAGCGGTGGGCCCGGACAGGGCAACACTGAAGCTTTCTTT
NA	TRBJ1-6	TRBV27	TRBD1	CASRGQTSYNSPLHF	TGTGCCAGCAGGGGACAGACCTCCTATAATTCACCCCTCCACTTT
NA	TRBJ2-1	TRBV4-1	TRBD1	CASSPGTDNEQFF	TGCGCCAGCAGCCCAGGGACAGACAATGAGCAGTTCTTC
NA	TRBJ2-5	TRBV21-1	NA	CASSKDGSPPHREETQYF	TGTGCCAGCAGCAAAGACGGCTCCCCCCCTCACCGGGAGGAGACCCAGTACTTC
NA	TRBJ2-3	TRBV3-1/TRBV3-2	NA	CASRVGGRGGDTQYF	TGTGCCAGCCGCGTTGGGGGCCGCGGGGGAGATACGCAGTATTTT
NA	TRBJ2-7	TRBV7-3	NA	CASSLSLVSEQYF	TGTGCCAGCAGCTTATCCCTTGTGAGCGAGCAGTACTTC
NA	TRBJ1-2	TRBV4-1	NA	CASSQVGGVSGYTF	TGCGCCAGCAGCCAAGTCGGGGGTGTTAGCGGCTACACCTTC
NA	TRBJ2-1	TRBV28	NA	CASRPTGYEQFF	TGTGCCAGCAGGCCCACAGGGTATGAGCAGTTCTTC
NA	TRBJ1-1	TRBV14	NA	CASSLRIASRNTEAFF	TGTGCCAGCAGCCTCCGTATCGCCTCGAGAAACACTGAAGCTTTCTTT
NA	TRBJ1-4	TRBV11-2	NA	CASSLSRGSNEKLFF	TGTGCCAGCAGCTTATCTCGGGGGTCTAATGAAAAACTGTTTTTT
NA	TRBJ1-1	TRBV7-9	NA	CASSLVTTRGRTEAFF	TGTGCCAGCAGCTTAGTTACAACCCGGGGGAGGACTGAAGCTTTCTTT
once	TRBJ2-7	TRBV12-3/TRBV12-4	TRBD1	CASSYPGGEQYF	TGTGCCAGCAGTTATCCAGGGGGCGAGCAGTACTTC
NA	TRBJ2-1	TRBV5-4	TRBD2	CASTRTSGHNEQFF	TGTGCCAGCACCCGGACTAGCGGGCACAATGAGCAGTTCTTC
NA	TRBJ1-3	TRBV6-5	NA	CASCRGTGNTIYF	TGTGCCAGTTGCCGCGGAACGGGAAACACCATATATTTT
once	TRBJ1-1	TRBV7-9	NA	CASSLQGSNTEAFF	TGTGCCAGCAGCTTACAGGGCTCGAACACTGAAGCTTTCTTT
NA	TRBJ1-2	TRBV3-1/TRBV3-2	NA	CASSQGPDSSYGYTF	TGTGCCAGCAGCCAAGGCCCGGACAGTTCCTATGGCTACACCTTC
NA	TRBJ1-2	TRBV28	NA	CASTPGGAPYGYTF	TGTGCCAGCACCCCAGGAGGGGCCCCCTATGGCTACACCTTC
NA	TRBJ2-6	TRBV30	NA	CAWSVSRALSGANVLTF	TGTGCCTGGAGTGTAAGCAGGGCGCTCTCTGGGGCCAACGTCCTGACTTTC
NA	TRBJ1-3	TRBV4-3	TRBD1	CASSRIGGEGNTIYF	TGCGCCAGCAGCCGAATAGGGGGCGAAGGAAACACCATATATTTT